These 28 T cell receptor beta chains were all obtained from the same sample, sequenced in a study of OX40 agonist ivuxolimab in advanced cancers. Sequenced by immunoSEQ multiplex PCR; TCRdb stores in-frame clones only, minus some. The table records tens of thousands of clones, approximately 80% of them present only once. The starting material was CD4+ or CD8+ T cells sorted from blood, obtained in a trial of the OX40 agonist ivuxolimab. The receptors here all came from an adult with an advanced solid tumor such as melanoma, head and neck, liver or kidney cancer.

This chain links TRBV7-8 with TRBJ1-1; D is unresolved. The germline gives CDR1 SGHVS, CDR2 FQNEAQ. The CDR3 covers 15 residues. V lost 5 bases to trimming and J lost 1 base, with 14 bases between them. In DNA, the CDR3 is TGTGCCAGCAGCCTCCCCGTTAGAACGAACACTGAAGCTTTCTTT. This sequence encodes CASSLPVRTNTEAFF.

This chain connects TRBV28 to TRBJ2-7; 7 bases are a match to TRBD1. V trimming: 4 bases; J trimming: 4 bases; junction bases outside the gene matches: 10. Per germline, CDR1 MDHEN and CDR2 SYDVKM. CDR3 length equals 15 residues. CDR3 bases: TGTGCCAGCAGTTCCCCCGAGGGGGCGGCGTACGAGCAGTACTTC. Amino acid sequence: CASSSPEGAAYEQYF.

The rearrangement uses TRBV5-4 and TRBJ1-1; 11 nucleotides align to TRBD1. Losses at the gene ends were 4 bases for V and 6 bases for J; bases not matched to a gene: 8. In germline, CDR1 is SGHNT, CDR2 YYREEE (reference sequence). The CDR3 sequence is 15 residues long. This chain's CDR3 is CASSTPQGQGAEAFF. DNA of the CDR3: TGTGCCAGCAGCACTCCCCAGGGACAGGGGGCTGAAGCTTTCTTT.

This clone was seen ten or more times. The chain has TRBV20-1 and TRBJ2-7; D is unresolved. Germline CDR1 DFQATT, CDR2 SNEGSKA (reference sequence). This CDR3 is 11 amino acids long. The ends were cut back, 2 bases at V and 9 bases at J, with 11 bases in the middle. The CDR3 loop reads CSARSLVGQYF. The CDR3 DNA follows: TGCAGTGCTAGATCCCTAGTCGGGCAGTACTTC.

This chain connects TRBV5-5 to TRBJ2-1; D gene unclear. CDR3 size: 14 residues. Trimming pared 0 bases from V and 4 bases from J, leaving 8 bases between. Germline V gene data show CDR1 as SGHKS and CDR2 as YYEKEE (reference sequence). The CDR3 loop reads CASSLASTYNEQFF. The CDR3 DNA is TGTGCCAGCAGCTTGGCCAGCACGTACAATGAGCAGTTCTTC.

The rearrangement uses TRBV19 and TRBJ2-1; 8 bases match TRBD2. The germline CDR1 and CDR2 sequences are LNHDA and SQIVND (reference sequence). V gave up 3 bases and J gave up 1 base; unmatched junction bases: 8. CDR3 length: 17 amino acids. CDR3 sequence reads: CASSITGGDWSYNEQFF. Written as DNA, the CDR3 is TGTGCCAGTAGTATTACGGGGGGGGACTGGTCCTACAATGAGCAGTTCTTC.

The rearrangement links TRBV28 to TRBJ1-3; TRBD1 matches at 7 bases. The ends lost 4 bases at V and 4 bases at J; junction bases unmatched: 7. The CDR3 spans 15 residues. CDR1 is MDHEN and CDR2 is SYDVKM in the germline V gene. In nucleotides, the CDR3 is TGTGCCAGCAGTTCCCGTCCGGGACAGGGAAACACCATATATTTT. It specifies CASSSRPGQGNTIYF.

The rearrangement joins TRBV6-5 to TRBJ1-1, with TRBD1 matching over 7 bases. After removal of 6 bases from V and 0 bases from J, the junction contained 7 bases not matched to a gene. The CDR3 is 15 residues long. Germline loops: CDR1 MNHEY, CDR2 SVGAGI. CDR3 nucleotides: TGTGCCAGCAGCCTACGAGGGGGCATGAACACTGAAGCTTTCTTT. Protein sequence: CASSLRGGMNTEAFF.

This chain links TRBV19 with TRBJ1-1, with 7 bases identical to TRBD1. Germline loops: CDR1 LNHDA, CDR2 SQIVND (reference sequence). This CDR3 is 15 amino acids long. Trimming removed 3 bases from V and 4 bases from J; junction bases left unmatched: 8. CDR3 bases: TGTGCCAGTAGTATTGGGGCAGGGGGGAGCACTGAAGCTTTCTTT. As protein: CASSIGAGGSTEAFF. The full variable domain, with the rest looked up from reference TRBV19 and TRBJ1-1, is DGGITQSPKYLFRKEGQNVTLSCEQNLNHDAMYWYRQDPGQGLRLIYYSQIVNDFQKGDIAEGYSVSREKKESFPLTVTSAQKNPTAFYLCASSIGAGGSTEAFFGQGTRLTVV.

The gene calls are TRBV9 and TRBJ2-7; no definite D call. The germline V gene has CDR1 SGDLS and CDR2 YYNGEE. The CDR3 runs to 15 residues. The V and J ends lost 0 bases and 3 bases respectively, with 13 bases between them. The chain's CDR3 is CASSVVPKGFYEQYF. CDR3 DNA: TGTGCCAGCAGCGTAGTGCCTAAAGGGTTCTACGAGCAGTACTTC.

The chain carries TRBV5-5 and TRBJ2-5, with D unresolved. CDR1 and CDR2 from the germline V gene are SGHKS and YYEKEE (reference sequence). Trimming took 5 bases from V and 2 from J, leaving 10 bases between them. The CDR3 spans 13 residues. In DNA form, the CDR3 reads TGTGCCAGCAGACTACCAGGACAAGAGACCCAGTACTTC. It translates to CASRLPGQETQYF.

This clone was recorded only once. The V and J genes are TRBV6-5 and TRBJ2-7, with 8 bases matching TRBD1. V gave up 5 bases and J gave up 6 bases; unmatched junction bases: 3. The CDR3 length is 12 residues. The germline V gene encodes CDR1 MNHEY and CDR2 SVGAGI. The CDR3 sequence: CASSQGAGEQYF. CDR3 DNA: TGTGCCAGCAGTCAGGGGGCGGGCGAGCAGTACTTC.

The genes are TRBV6-6 and TRBJ1-3; D unclear. Trimming left V 6 bases short and J 4 bases short, with 10 bases between. Germline V gene sequence: CDR1 MNHNY, CDR2 SVGAGI (reference sequence). The CDR3 consists of 13 residues. CDR3 in DNA: TGTGCCAGCAGCAGCCTACAAGGAAACACCATATATTTT. Translation: CASSSLQGNTIYF.

The gene calls are TRBV6-1 and TRBJ1-3, with a tentative D call TRBD1 (5 bases). The CDR3 runs to 14 residues. The V and J ends lost 7 bases and 1 base respectively, with 11 bases between them. Germline values: CDR1 MNHNS, CDR2 SASEGT. CDR3 sequence (DNA): TGTGCCAGCAAGCTGGACAATTCTGGAAACACCATATATTTT. Translation gives CASKLDNSGNTIYF.

A note on this clone: A junction end diverges from the germline sequence, so it may reflect a read error. The V gene is TRBV7-7, the J gene TRBJ2-1, with D possibly TRBD1 on 6 matching bases. CDR1 and CDR2 (germline): SSHAT, FNYEAQ (reference sequence). The CDR3 consists of 13 residues. The CDR3 coding sequence is TGTGCTAGCAGCTTAGGGGGACCCAATGAGCAGTTCTTC. Amino acids: CASSLGGPNEQFF. The entire variable domain, with the rest obtained from reference TRBV7-7 and TRBJ2-1, is as follows: GAGVSQSPRYKVTKRGQDVTLRCDPISSHATLYWYQQALGQGPEFLTYFNYEAQPDKSGLPSDRFSAERPEGSISTLTIQRTEQRDSAMYRCASSLGGPNEQFFGPGTRLTVL.

The rearrangement uses TRBV21-1 and TRBJ2-7; TRBD1, the table's D call, was not compared with the DNA. TRBV21-1 is designated a pseudogene. The CDR3 contains 16 residues. The CDR3 nucleotides read TGTGCCAGCAGCGCCCGACAGGGCCCGAGCTCCTACGAGCAGTACTTC. Translating gives CASSARQGPSSYEQYF.

V usage is TRBV27 and J usage is TRBJ2-5; possibly TRBD1 for D (5 bases). Germline V gene lookup returns CDR1 MNHEY and CDR2 SMNVEV (reference sequence). With 3 bases removed from V and 5 bases from J, the gap between germline ends came to 10 bases. CDR3 length equals 13 residues. CDR3 region: CASSLAGMETQYF. The DNA for the CDR3 is TGTGCCAGCAGTTTGGCAGGGATGGAGACCCAGTACTTC.

This clone has just one count. The rearrangement uses TRBV5-5 and TRBJ2-7, with D possibly TRBD2 on 5 matching bases. Germline-derived CDR1 and CDR2 are SGHKS and YYEKEE (reference sequence). V shed 3 bases and J shed 3 bases, with 16 bases lying between them. The CDR3 contains 15 residues. Here the CDR3 reads CASSWSPDGNYEQYF. The CDR3 DNA reads as TGTGCCAGCAGCTGGAGCCCGGACGGGAACTACGAGCAGTACTTC.

This chain uses TRBV11-2 with TRBJ2-2; weak D call: TRBD2 (5 bases). Trimming shortened V by 1 base and J by 4 bases, and 7 bases separated the two germline ends. This CDR3 region has 14 residues. Germline CDR1 is SGHAT and CDR2 is FQNNGV. CDR3 sequence (DNA): TGTGCCAGCAGCTTAGGGAGCGGCACCGGGGAGCTGTTTTTT. Protein sequence: CASSLGSGTGELFF.

This clone was seen once. The chain uses TRBV7-6 and TRBJ2-5; D possibly corresponds to TRBD1 (5 bases). Trimming cost V 4 bases and J 5 bases, with 20 bases left between them. Per the germline V gene, CDR1 is SGHVS and CDR2 is FNYEAQ. The CDR3 consists of 16 residues. The chain's CDR3 is CASSSRSSGADETQYF. The CDR3 bases are TGTGCCAGCAGCTCCCGATCGTCTGGGGCGGATGAGACCCAGTACTTC.

The count of this clone is one. The chain links TRBV2 to TRBJ2-7; D is unclear. The germline gives CDR1 SNHLY, CDR2 FYNNEI. Trimming removed 7 bases from V and 5 bases from J, with 12 bases in between. The CDR3 runs to 12 residues. The CDR3 is CASIGRIDEQYF. The CDR3 coding sequence is TGTGCCAGCATAGGAAGGATCGACGAGCAGTACTTC.

Relative to its sample, this clone is medium-sized (0.01 to 0.1%). The chain couples TRBV6-4 to TRBJ2-3, with 8 bases aligning to TRBD2. Germline V lookup: CDR1 MRHNA, CDR2 SNTAGT. V was clipped by 3 bases and J by 1 base; unmatched bases: 0. CDR3 length: 14 residues. The CDR3 DNA sequence: TGTGCCAGCAGTGAGACTAGCGGCACAGATACGCAGTATTTT. Its translation is CASSETSGTDTQYF.

With regard to this clone: Other DNA sequences of this sample code for an identical CDR3. This sequence joins TRBV27 and TRBJ2-7; the D is unclear. V was pared by 0 bases and J by 4 bases, with 7 bases between. CDR1 and CDR2 (germline): MNHEY, SMNVEV (reference sequence). The CDR3 is 13 residues long. CDR3 DNA sequence: TGTGCCAGCAGTTTATCCCCCGGGTACGAGCAGTACTTC. It codes for CASSLSPGYEQYF.

The chain uses TRBV9 and TRBJ2-3; D may be TRBD1 (6 bases). Trimming removed 3 bases at V and 0 bases at J, with 8 bases between. Germline V lookup: CDR1 SGDLS, CDR2 YYNGEE. The CDR3 spans 14 residues. The CDR3 here is CASSAQGSTDTQYF. In DNA, the CDR3 is TGTGCCAGCAGCGCACAGGGAAGCACAGATACGCAGTATTTT.

V and J are TRBV4-1 and TRBJ2-1; TRBD2 aligns across 10 bases. V lost 0 bases, J lost 7 bases, and 6 bases stayed unmatched. Germline CDR1 reads MGHRA; CDR2 reads YSYEKL. This CDR3 is built from 16 residues. CDR3 protein: CASSQDTSGAGNEQFF. Here the CDR3 DNA reads TGCGCCAGCAGCCAAGATACTAGCGGGGCCGGGAATGAGCAGTTCTTC.

V is TRBV18 and J is TRBJ1-3; D gene uncertain. V lost 3 bases and J lost 3, with 15 bases in between. CDR1 is KGHSH and CDR2 is LQKENI in the germline V gene. This CDR3 comprises 16 residues. The CDR3 reads CASSPFVGENGNTIYF. For the CDR3, the DNA is TGTGCCAGCTCACCTTTCGTCGGCGAAAATGGAAACACCATATATTTT.

The chain has TRBV5-5 and TRBJ2-7; TRBD2 might be the D (6 bases). Germline assignment: CDR1 SGHKS and CDR2 YYEKEE (reference sequence). V lost 3 bases and J lost 3, with 10 bases in between. The CDR3 is made up of 13 amino acids. The CDR3 DNA sequence: TGTGCCAGCAGCTGGGGGACTGGCTACGAGCAGTACTTC. Residues: CASSWGTGYEQYF.

The V and J genes are TRBV5-1 and TRBJ2-7; weak D call: TRBD2 (5 bases). CDR1 and CDR2 (germline): SGHRS, YFSETQ. This CDR3 region has 14 residues. The ends were cut back, 1 base at V and 0 bases at J, with 8 bases in the middle. The CDR3 region is CASSLSGSSYEQYF. CDR3 DNA sequence: TGCGCCAGCAGCTTGAGCGGCAGCTCCTACGAGCAGTACTTC.